This TCR beta chain was retrieved from a study of beta chain features in type 1 diabetes (dated by TCRdb to the late 2010s). Concerning the study at large: Mean age, gender distribution, total cell number and subset yield were not different between patients and healthy donors. A total of some 100,000,000 sorted cells were examined across all samples, and a strong correlation was observed between cell number per subset and RNA yield. In the study, TCRB repertoires of sorted circulating CD4+ T cell subsets from recently diagnosed type 1 diabetes patients were compared with those of matched healthy donors. Whereas all 30 or so donors provided naive and central memory subsets, regulatory and stem cell-like memory subsets were isolated from just 8 patients and roughly eight healthy donors.

The entire isolated RNA was reverse transcribed using the High Capacity cDNA Reverse Transcription Kit, and thus expressed TCRB transcripts were sequenced. Stem cell-like memory T cell samples underwent survey-depth immunoSEQ sequencing, averaging roughly 1 million total reads per sample. Sorted cells were lysed in RLT buffer and RNA was extracted with DNase-treated RNeasy Micro or Mini kits, depending on cell number. Each cell subset was processed separately to prevent cross-contamination, with patient and healthy donor samples processed together. TCRB sequences were amplified from cDNA with the immunoSEQ multiplex PCR, producing 87-bp fragments spanning the CDR3 region. Sequencing of the amplicons was done on the Illumina HiSeq platform. In the source study's methods: PCR bias was corrected computationally using synthetic template baselines, and reads within Hamming distance 2 were collapsed, with unmergeable singletons discarded. By aligning reads against IMGT, V, D and J genes, CDR3 length, and insertions or deletions at six rearrangement sites were assigned. Within each subset, clonotype counts were normalized to sorted cell number, after which true diversity and Gini coefficients were computed with the tcR R package. The overlap coefficient, calculated on TCRB nucleotide sequences, was used to quantify repertoire sharing. TCRdb took this table from immuneACCESS and kept in-frame rearrangements with V and J called. Such tables lack part of the clones; where checked against another copy, unresolved V genes explain under half of the gap, and the rest is unexplained. V, J and clone size were drawn from that table, and D and trimming were deduced from the DNA. This sample is represented by over 100,000 clones; less than 40% of them were singletons. The top ten hold roughly 0.064% of the sample.

With regard to this clone: This receptor's antigen is unknown. No much larger clone exists at a distance of one base, and base qualities are not known.

The CDR3 sequence holds 14 residues, the cysteine and phenylalanine included. The sequence is cut down to CDR3 DNA, 42 bases in frame from base 1. CDR1 and CDR2 are drawn from the germline V gene: MDHEN, SYDVKM. V loses 2 bases, J loses 7 bases, and the germline ends lie 12 bases apart. Each donor gave one peripheral blood draw, about 100 mL on average, collected into heparinised tubes. Using a panel that included CD45RO, CCR7, CD25, CD127, CD95 and CD27, naive, central memory, regulatory and stem cell-like memory CD4+ T cells were sorted on a BD FACSAria II. Purity was above 98% for every sorted population. PBMCs were isolated immediately by Lymphoprep density gradient centrifugation and stained directly without culture. Samples were stained and sorted in pairs, with one healthy donor and one patient per experiment, so that batch effects were minimized. What the work shows at the level of the full study, not this receptor alone: Shorter templates might have been favored by PCR, but patient and control samples were amplified and corrected together, so both groups would have been affected equally by any skew. Because cDNA rather than genomic DNA was sequenced, highly expressing activated cells could have been over-represented, although no difference in activation and CD3 levels was found between groups. At VDJ recombination sites, patients with type 1 diabetes made fewer insertions and deleted more nucleotides, a pattern implying thymic rearrangement abnormalities. HLA sub-analyses involved small numbers of individuals, so any influence of HLA type on TCRB rearrangement remained unresolved. A moderate but significant shortening of TCRB CDR3 length was observed in type 1 diabetes patients in all four CD4+ subsets. The naive, central memory and regulatory TCRB repertoires appeared to resemble one another more closely among patients than among healthy donors.

Sequencing was done on a sample of stem cell memory CD4+ T cells from blood. The cell subset or site label of this sample denotes: stem cell-like memory CD4+ T cells. This receptor was identified in a young woman in good health. Recombination connected TRBV28 to TRBJ2-1; TRBD1 is a weak D gene call, 5 bases matching. DNA sequence: TGTGCCAGCAGTTTACCCACAGGTCGGAATGAGCAGTTCTTC. Protein translation: CASSLPTGRNEQFF.